A selection of T cell receptor beta chains follows, all from one sample in a study of chemoradiotherapy in HPV16-positive cancers. TCRdb keeps only in-frame clones here, not all; method: immunoSEQ multiplex PCR. The sample shows thousands of clones, 70% to 90% of them seen only once. The sample in question was tumor tissue, obtained from a patient who underwent chemoradiotherapy. The receptors shown here come from a human donor with HPV-associated anogenital cancer. The CDR3 runs from the conserved cysteine through the conserved F or W. D genes are given only for firm matches.

v_call	d_call	cdr3_aa
TRBV7-2	-	CASSLPGSGNTIYF
TRBV5-1	-	CASSLAVGGGELFF
TRBV5-1	-	CASSYSRDFSISPLHF
TRBV6-1	-	CASTEYSNQPQHF
TRBV19	-	CASRGGLGNQPQHF
TRBV5-5	-	CASSLTNQPQHF
TRBV23-1	TRBD2	CASSHKLAGVYEQYF
TRBV19	TRBD2	CATDGGGDADTQYF
TRBV28	-	CASSFSGTSLIWQETQYF
TRBV30	-	CAWNPRTNEQFF
TRBV19	TRBD1	CASSLRQGSEAFF
TRBV7-9	TRBD2	CASSFSTMVAGGQETQYF
TRBV29-1	-	CSVADSTSGYTF
TRBV20-1	-	CSASREETQYF
TRBV6-5	-	CASSPTRAGNQPQHF
TRBV5-1	-	CASSMDISNTEAFF
TRBV19	-	CASSRGLNTEAFF
TRBV2	-	CASRYHLEQYF
TRBV7-6	-	CASSLVLGTDAYEQYF
TRBV5-4	-	CASSPEEGSSYNSPLHF
TRBV5-7	-	CASSSLGHWGREKLFF
TRBV7-9	TRBD1	CASSPRQGKNTEAFF
TRBV11-3	-	CASSLVAAANTGELFF
TRBV7-8	-	CASSLKRGDNQPQHF
TRBV28	-	CASSLNRAEAFF
TRBV4-2	-	CASSQSSTGELFF
TRBV27	-	CASSLAMGTEAFF
TRBV4-3	-	CASSLLVTARDGYTF
TRBV6-6	-	CASIDGARVSNQPQHF
TRBV2	-	CASSVHGGYEQYF
TRBV27	-	CASSFPGQLSTDTQYF
TRBV29-1	TRBD1	CSVGTGGALTEAFF
TRBV7-2	-	CASSLIARENGYTF
TRBV15	-	CATSRGYDTEAFF
TRBV11-2	TRBD1	CASSFGQGQGETQYF
TRBV28	-	CASSSAGHTEAFF
TRBV7-8	TRBD2	CASSLELAAYNEQFF
TRBV29-1	-	CAGGSGNTIYF
TRBV2	-	CASSEGGTPSTDTQYF
TRBV30	-	CAWSVGSGVNEKLFF
TRBV14	TRBD1	CASSHGRDRLYEQYF
TRBV5-1	-	CASSPGEFNEKLFF
TRBV11-2	-	CASSLARVAYEQYF
TRBV28	-	CASAEGGDNQPQHF
TRBV5-4	-	CASSDREGTGELFF
TRBV7-9	TRBD2	CASSPQGLAGDEQYF
TRBV5-4	-	CASRSDSYNEQFF
TRBV14	TRBD2	CASSSSTGTSGRVQVYNEQFF
TRBV28	TRBD2	CASSSFYLAGVRYEQYF
TRBV9	-	CASSSPDRQETQYF
TRBV5-1	TRBD1	CASSFYGQVNTEAFF
TRBV4-3	-	CASSGSFYNSPLHF
TRBV5-6	-	CASSLGELRLAADTQYF
TRBV7-7	TRBD1	CASSRTGGTEAFF
TRBV30	-	CASNYGYTF
TRBV6-5	-	CASSTRTEPQHF